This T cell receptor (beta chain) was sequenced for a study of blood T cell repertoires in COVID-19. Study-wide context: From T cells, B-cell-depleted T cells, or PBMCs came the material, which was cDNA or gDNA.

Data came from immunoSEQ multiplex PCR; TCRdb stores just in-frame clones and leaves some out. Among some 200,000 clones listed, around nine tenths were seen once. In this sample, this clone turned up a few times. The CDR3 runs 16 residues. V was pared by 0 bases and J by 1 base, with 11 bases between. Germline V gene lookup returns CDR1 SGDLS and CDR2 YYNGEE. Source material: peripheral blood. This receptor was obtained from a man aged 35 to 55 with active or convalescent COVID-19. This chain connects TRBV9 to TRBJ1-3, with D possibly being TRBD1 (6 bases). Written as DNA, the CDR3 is TGTGCCAGCAGCGTAGCTAGCGGACAGTCTGGAAACACCATATATTTT. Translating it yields CASSVASGQSGNTIYF.